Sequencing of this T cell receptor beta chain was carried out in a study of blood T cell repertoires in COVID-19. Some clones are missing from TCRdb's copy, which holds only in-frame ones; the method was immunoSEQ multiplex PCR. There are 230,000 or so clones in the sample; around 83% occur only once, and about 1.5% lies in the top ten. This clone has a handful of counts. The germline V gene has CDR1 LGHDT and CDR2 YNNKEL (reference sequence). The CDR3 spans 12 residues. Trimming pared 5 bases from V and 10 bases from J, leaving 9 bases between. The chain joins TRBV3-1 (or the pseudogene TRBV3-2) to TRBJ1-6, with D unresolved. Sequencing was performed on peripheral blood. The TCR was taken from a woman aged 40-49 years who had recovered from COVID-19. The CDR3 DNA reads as TGTGCCAGCAGCAGTAGGGAGTCACCCCTCCACTTT. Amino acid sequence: CASSSRESPLHF.